The clone carrying this T cell receptor (beta chain) came up once. The data were produced by immunoSEQ multiplex PCR, yet TCRdb's version contains in-frame clones alone and is incomplete. The repertoire holds roughly 110,000 clones, with more than 75% as singletons. CDR1 and CDR2 (germline): SGHTA, FQGNSA. The CDR3 loop spans 13 amino acids. V shed 3 bases and J shed 5 bases, with 10 bases lying between them. These data are taken from a study of radiotherapy plus CTLA-4 blockade in lung cancer. The J gene is TRBJ1-2, the V gene TRBV7-2, with D perhaps TRBD1 (5 bases). The source of this sequence is a human donor with non-small cell lung cancer that progressed on radiotherapy plus ipilimumab. Some clones in this sample may be carry-over from other donors' samples. This specimen consisted of peripheral blood, obtained from a patient treated with radiotherapy plus ipilimumab. The CDR3 region has the DNA TGTGCCAGCAGCTTGGGGGGGTTTTATGGCTACACCTTC. It yields the protein CASSLGGFYGYTF.